The following is a T cell receptor (beta chain) sequence with its context. Its antigen is unidentified. Assay: immunoSEQ multiplex PCR; the TCRdb copy retains only in-frame clones and omits some. The sample shows around 28,000 clones, roughly 91% of them seen only once. The CDR3 extends over 17 amino acids. Germline V lookup: CDR1 SGHVS, CDR2 FQNEAQ. V dropped 2 bases and J dropped 7; count of bases not matched to a gene: 11. The entry originates in a study of T cell clonotyping in hematopoietic cell transplantation. Across the study: Cytoreduction preceded collection of pretransplant recipient samples. General study findings and limits: Higher Inverse Simpson Index values in graft donor and pretransplant recipient predicted broader posttransplant TCR diversity. Recipient TCR diversity dropped after transplant; expanded clonotypes rose from day 30 to 180.

Time point here: recipient sample about 28 days before transplant, after cytoreduction. Recipient blood drawn about 28 days pretransplant and days 30, 100, 180 after. The J gene is TRBJ1-2, the V gene TRBV7-8, with 12 bases that match TRBD1. This sequence originates from a middle-aged man with acute myeloid leukemia. Some clones in this sample may be carry-over from other donors' samples. The sample here was peripheral blood mononuclear cells, taken before stem cell transplant. The CDR3, as DNA: TGTGCCAGCAGCTTACCGGGACAGGGGGCGTCTCGCCTTGGCTACACCTTC. Translating it yields CASSLPGQGASRLGYTF.